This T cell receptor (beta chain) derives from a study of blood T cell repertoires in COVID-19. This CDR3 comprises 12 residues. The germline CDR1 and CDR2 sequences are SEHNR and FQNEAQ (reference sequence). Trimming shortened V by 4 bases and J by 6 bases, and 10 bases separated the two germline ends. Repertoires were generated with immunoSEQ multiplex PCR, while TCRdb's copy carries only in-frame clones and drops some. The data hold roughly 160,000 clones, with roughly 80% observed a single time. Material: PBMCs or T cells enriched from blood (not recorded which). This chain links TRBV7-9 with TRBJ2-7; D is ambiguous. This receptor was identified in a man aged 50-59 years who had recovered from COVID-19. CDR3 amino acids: CASSSMSSEQYF. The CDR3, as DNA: TGTGCCAGCAGCTCCATGTCCAGCGAGCAGTACTTC.